This T cell receptor (beta chain) was recorded in a study of CD8+CD57+ T cells in acquired aplastic anemia. About the study: Sorted CD4+ and CD8+ cells yielded around 3.2 ug of DNA on average. Roughly 10.8 million reads were obtained on average for healthy donor CD4+ cells. Study-wide points: There were roughly 30 CD8+ CDR3 sequences that occurred in both patients and controls. Researchers reported that CD8+ Simpson's diversity was not significantly different in patients versus controls.

From germline, CDR1 is ENHRY and CDR2 SYGVKD. The germline V and J ends were trimmed by 9 bases and 7 bases, with 18 bases remaining between them. The CDR3 has 13 amino acids. Profiles of TCR beta VDJ and CDR3 were generated from a genomic DNA template. In TCRdb, the reads were re-called with MiXCR into one record per CDR3 protein. This table has about 400,000 distinct CDR3 sequences, about two thirds appearing once. This clonotype has more than one count but fewer than ten. The antigen remains unidentified. Sequencing input: sorted CD4+, CD8+, or CD8+CD57+ T cells (not recorded which) from PBMCs. The receptor was isolated from a human donor in good health, serving as a control. The chain combines TRBV10-3 with TRBJ1-1; possibly TRBD1 for D (6 bases). The CDR3 DNA reads TGTGCCATAAGGGACATGAGTCTTAGTGAAGCTTTCTTT. Translated: CAIRDMSLSEAFF.